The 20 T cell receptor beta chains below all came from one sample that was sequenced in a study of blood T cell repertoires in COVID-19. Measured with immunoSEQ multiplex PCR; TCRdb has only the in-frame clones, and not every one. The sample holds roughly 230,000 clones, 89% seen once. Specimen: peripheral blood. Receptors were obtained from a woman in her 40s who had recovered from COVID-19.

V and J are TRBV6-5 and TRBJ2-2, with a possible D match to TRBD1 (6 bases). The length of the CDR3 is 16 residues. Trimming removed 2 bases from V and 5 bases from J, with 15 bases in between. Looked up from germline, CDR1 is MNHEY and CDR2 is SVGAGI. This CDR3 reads CASSYGIYGQTGELFF. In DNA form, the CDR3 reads TGTGCCAGCAGTTACGGAATATACGGACAGACCGGGGAGCTGTTTTTT.

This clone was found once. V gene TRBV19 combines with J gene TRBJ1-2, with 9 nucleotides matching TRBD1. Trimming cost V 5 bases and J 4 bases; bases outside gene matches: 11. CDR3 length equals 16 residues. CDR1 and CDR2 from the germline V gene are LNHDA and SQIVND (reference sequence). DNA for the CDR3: TGTGCCAGTAGTCTCCTAACCGGGACAGGGACCTATGGCTACACCTTC. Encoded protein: CASSLLTGTGTYGYTF.

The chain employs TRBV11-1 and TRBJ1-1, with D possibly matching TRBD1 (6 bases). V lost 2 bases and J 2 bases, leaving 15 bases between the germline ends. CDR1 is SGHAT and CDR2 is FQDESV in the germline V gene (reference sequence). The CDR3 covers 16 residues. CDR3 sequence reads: CASSLRAVDSNTEAFF. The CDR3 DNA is TGTGCCAGCAGCTTAAGAGCGGTGGACAGCAACACTGAAGCTTTCTTT.

This chain's CDR3 is CASSQNLAADTQYF. The CDR3 DNA reads TGTGCCAGCAGTCAGAATCTAGCGGCAGATACGCAGTATTTT. The V and J genes are TRBV5-6 and TRBJ2-3, with 7 bases lining up with TRBD2. The germline CDR1 and CDR2 sequences are SGHDT and YYEEEE. Trimming took 5 bases from V and 4 from J; bases not matched to a gene: 7. The CDR3 extends over 14 amino acids.

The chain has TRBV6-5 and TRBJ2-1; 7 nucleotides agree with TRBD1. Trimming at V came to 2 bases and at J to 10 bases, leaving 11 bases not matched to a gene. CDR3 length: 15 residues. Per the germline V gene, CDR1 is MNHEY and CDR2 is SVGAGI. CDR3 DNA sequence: TGTGCCAGCAGTTACCGACAGGGTCTGGCCAGGGAGCAGTTCTTC. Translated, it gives CASSYRQGLAREQFF.

CDR3 in amino acids: CASSLEVRGPGELFF. The CDR3, as DNA: TGTGCCAGCAGCTTGGAAGTCAGGGGACCCGGGGAGCTGTTTTTT. The gene calls are TRBV5-6 and TRBJ2-2; D possibly corresponds to TRBD1 (6 bases). V lost 0 bases to trimming and J lost 6 bases, with 12 bases between them. This CDR3 contains 15 residues. The germline gives CDR1 SGHDT, CDR2 YYEEEE. The complete variable domain, with remaining parts taken from reference TRBV5-6 and TRBJ2-2, reads DAGVTQSPTHLIKTRGQQVTLRCSPKSGHDTVSWYQQALGQGPQFIFQYYEEEERQRGNFPDRFSGHQFPNYSSELNVNALLLGDSALYLCASSLEVRGPGELFFGEGSRLTVL.

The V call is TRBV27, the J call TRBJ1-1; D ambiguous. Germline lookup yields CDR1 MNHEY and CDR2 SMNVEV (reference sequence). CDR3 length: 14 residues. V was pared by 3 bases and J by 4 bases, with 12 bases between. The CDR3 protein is CASSFGGRSTEAFF. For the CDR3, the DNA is TGTGCCAGCAGTTTTGGTGGGAGGAGCACTGAAGCTTTCTTT.

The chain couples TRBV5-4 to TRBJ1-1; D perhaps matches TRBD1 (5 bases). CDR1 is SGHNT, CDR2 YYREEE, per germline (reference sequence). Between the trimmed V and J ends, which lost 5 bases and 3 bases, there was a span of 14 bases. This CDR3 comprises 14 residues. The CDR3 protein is CASSSKGRDTEAFF. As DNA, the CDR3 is TGTGCCAGCAGTTCTAAGGGGCGAGACACTGAAGCTTTCTTT.

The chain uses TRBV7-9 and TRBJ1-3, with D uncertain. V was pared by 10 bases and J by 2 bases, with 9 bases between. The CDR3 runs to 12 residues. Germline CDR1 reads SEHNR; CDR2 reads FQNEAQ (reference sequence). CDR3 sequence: CATGNPGNTIYF. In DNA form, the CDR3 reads TGTGCCACCGGGAATCCTGGAAACACCATATATTTT.

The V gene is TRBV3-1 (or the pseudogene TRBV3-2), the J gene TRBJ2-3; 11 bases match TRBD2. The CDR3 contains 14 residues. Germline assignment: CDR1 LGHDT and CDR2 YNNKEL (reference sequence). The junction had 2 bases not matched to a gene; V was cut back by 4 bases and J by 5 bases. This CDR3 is CASSPGTSGDTQYF. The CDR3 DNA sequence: TGTGCCAGCAGCCCCGGGACTAGCGGAGATACGCAGTATTTT.

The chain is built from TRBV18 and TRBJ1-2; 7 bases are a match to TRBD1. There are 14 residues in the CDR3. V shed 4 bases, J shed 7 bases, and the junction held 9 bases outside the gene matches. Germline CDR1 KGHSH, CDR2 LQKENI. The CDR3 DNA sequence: TGTGCCAGCTCACTAAAACAAGAGGGGGCTGGCTACACCTTC. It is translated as CASSLKQEGAGYTF.

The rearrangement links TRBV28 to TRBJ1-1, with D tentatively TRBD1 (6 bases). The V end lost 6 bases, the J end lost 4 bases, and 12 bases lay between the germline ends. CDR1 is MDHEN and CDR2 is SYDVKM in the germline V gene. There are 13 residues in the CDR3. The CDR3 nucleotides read TGTGCCAGCAGCTGGGGGGGGCTCACTGAAGCTTTCTTT. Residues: CASSWGGLTEAFF.

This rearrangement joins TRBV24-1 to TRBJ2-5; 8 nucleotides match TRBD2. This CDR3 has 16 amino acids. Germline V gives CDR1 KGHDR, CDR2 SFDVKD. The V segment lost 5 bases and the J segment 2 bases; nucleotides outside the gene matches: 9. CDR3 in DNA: TGTGCCACCAGTGCTCCTAAGGGACTAGATCAAGAGACCCAGTACTTC. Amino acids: CATSAPKGLDQETQYF.

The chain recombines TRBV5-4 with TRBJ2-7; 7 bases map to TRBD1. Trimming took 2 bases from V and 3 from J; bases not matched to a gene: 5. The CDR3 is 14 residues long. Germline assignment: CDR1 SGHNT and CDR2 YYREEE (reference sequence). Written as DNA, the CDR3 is TGTGCCAGCAGCTTAGCTGGGACAGACTACGAGCAGTACTTC. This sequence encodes CASSLAGTDYEQYF.

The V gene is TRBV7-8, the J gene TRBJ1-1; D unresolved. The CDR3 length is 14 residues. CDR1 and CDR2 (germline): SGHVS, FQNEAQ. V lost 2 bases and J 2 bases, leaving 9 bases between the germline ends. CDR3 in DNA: TGTGCCAGCAGCTTAACTAGGCTCAACACTGAAGCTTTCTTT. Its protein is CASSLTRLNTEAFF.

This chain's CDR3 is CSAPGEPDYSGNTIYF. CDR3 coding DNA: TGCAGCGCCCCAGGGGAGCCAGACTACTCTGGAAACACCATATATTTT. This rearrangement joins TRBV29-1 to TRBJ1-3, with D perhaps matching TRBD1 (6 bases). CDR1 is SQVTM and CDR2 is ANQGSEA in the germline V gene. V gave up 7 bases and J gave up 0 bases, with 19 bases separating them. This CDR3 contains 16 residues.

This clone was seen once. For the CDR3, the DNA is TGTGCCAGCAGCCCCACCGACCAGGCCGGGGAGCTGTTTTTT. Translating it yields CASSPTDQAGELFF. The chain joins TRBV7-7 to TRBJ2-2; D not resolved. Germline CDR1 and CDR2: SSHAT and FNYEAQ (reference sequence). The germline V and J ends were trimmed by 5 bases and 6 bases, with 13 bases remaining between them. The CDR3 has 14 residues. The whole variable domain, filled in from reference TRBV7-7 and TRBJ2-2, reads GAGVSQSPRYKVTKRGQDVTLRCDPISSHATLYWYQQALGQGPEFLTYFNYEAQPDKSGLPSDRFSAERPEGSISTLTIQRTEQRDSAMYRCASSPTDQAGELFFGEGSRLTVL.

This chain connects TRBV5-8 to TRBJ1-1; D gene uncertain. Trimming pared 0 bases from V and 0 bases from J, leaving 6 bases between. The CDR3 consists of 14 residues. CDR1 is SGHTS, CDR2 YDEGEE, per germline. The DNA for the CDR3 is TGTGCCAGCAGCTTGGGTGTAATGAACACTGAAGCTTTCTTT. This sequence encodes CASSLGVMNTEAFF.

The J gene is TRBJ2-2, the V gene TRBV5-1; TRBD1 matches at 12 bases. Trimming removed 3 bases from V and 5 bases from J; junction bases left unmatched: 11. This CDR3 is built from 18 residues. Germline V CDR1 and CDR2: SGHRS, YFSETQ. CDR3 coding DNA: TGCGCCAGCAGCTCCCAACCTCCGGGACAGGGGGCAACCGGGGAGCTGTTTTTT. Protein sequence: CASSSQPPGQGATGELFF.

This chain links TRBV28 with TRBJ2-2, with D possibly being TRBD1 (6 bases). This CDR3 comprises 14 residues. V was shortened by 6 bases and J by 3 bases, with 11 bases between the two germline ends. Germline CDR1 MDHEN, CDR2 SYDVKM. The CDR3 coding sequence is TGTGCCAGCAGCACCGGGACATACACCGGGGAGCTGTTTTTT. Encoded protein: CASSTGTYTGELFF. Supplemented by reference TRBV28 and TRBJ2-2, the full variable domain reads DVKVTQSSRYLVKRTGEKVFLECVQDMDHENMFWYRQDPGLGLRLIYFSYDVKMKEKGDIPEGYSVSREKKERFSLILESASTNQTSMYLCASSTGTYTGELFFGEGSRLTVL.